This note documents a single TCR beta chain sequence. Antigen unknown. A junction end diverges from the germline sequence, so it may reflect a read error. The CDR3 spans 14 residues. Germline loops: CDR1 SSHAT, CDR2 FNYEAQ (reference sequence). This specimen belongs to a study of Ad26.COV2.S vaccination and SARS-CoV-2 variants. Findings and caveats of the study: Vaccine and placebo recipients had similar non-spike TCR breadth. After vaccination, reports described spike-specific CD8+ and CD4+ T cell responses as showing substantial breadth. Vaccinees showed greater spike-specific TCR breadth than placebo recipients. Measurements of TCR breadth and depth may have given underestimates of the total T cell responses.

Clones were read by immunoSEQ multiplex PCR, and TCRdb kept only the in-frame ones, dropping some. Of around 140,000 clones in the sample, 80% to 90% were seen once. The sample here was peripheral blood, taken after recovery from COVID-19. The sequence derives from a human donor who had recovered from COVID-19. V is TRBV7-7 and J is TRBJ2-2; D not certain. The CDR3: CASRSDQVAGELFF. The DNA of the CDR3 is TGTGCTAGCAGATCCGACCAGGTGGCCGGGGAGCTGTTTTTT.